These 16 T cell receptor beta chains were all obtained from the same sample, sequenced in a study of T cells in tumors after PD-1 blockade. This table comes from immunoSEQ multiplex PCR, and its TCRdb copy is limited to in-frame clones, with some not included. Counted here are about 33,000 clones, roughly 73% occurring once; the ten biggest clones make up about 35%. The sequencing here drew on PBMCs, taken before anti-PD-1 treatment. The receptors here all came from a human donor with basal cell carcinoma.

The chain joins TRBV5-1 to TRBJ2-5, with 7 bases that match TRBD2. The J segment lost 5 bases and the V segment lost 2 bases, leaving 18 bases of the junction unmatched. Germline CDR1 reads SGHRS; CDR2 reads YFSETQ. The CDR3 totals 18 residues. The CDR3 loop is CASSFVVSRAVGGETQYF. Written as DNA, the CDR3 is TGCGCCAGCAGCTTCGTCGTTAGCCGCGCGGTCGGGGGGGAGACCCAGTACTTC.

The rearrangement links TRBV7-2 to TRBJ2-4, with D possibly TRBD2 on 6 matching bases. CDR1 and CDR2 (germline): SGHTA, FQGNSA. V was trimmed by 3 bases and J by 7 bases, leaving 13 bases between them. This CDR3 region has 14 residues. The CDR3, as DNA: TGTGCCAGCAGCTTTAGCGGAAAGGGGAACATTCAGTACTTC. This encodes CASSFSGKGNIQYF. The entire variable domain, with the rest obtained from reference TRBV7-2 and TRBJ2-4, is as follows: GAGVSQSPSNKVTEKGKDVELRCDPISGHTALYWYRQSLGQGLEFLIYFQGNSAPDKSGLPSDRFSAERTGGSVSTLTIQRTQQEDSAVYLCASSFSGKGNIQYFGAGTRLSVL.

The chain has TRBV30 and TRBJ1-1, with D maybe TRBD1 (6 bases). CDR1 is GTSNPN and CDR2 is SVGIG in the germline V gene (reference sequence). The germline V and J ends were trimmed by 0 bases and 7 bases, with 15 bases remaining between them. This CDR3 is 14 amino acids long. The CDR3 DNA reads TGTGCCTGGAGTGTATGGACAGCTCCCCTTGAAGCTTTCTTT. It translates to CAWSVWTAPLEAFF.

The chain couples TRBV6-5 to TRBJ1-5, with 11 bases aligning to TRBD1. The V gene's germline CDR1 is MNHEY and CDR2 SVGAGI. With 5 bases clipped from V and 5 bases from J, the junction kept 5 bases outside the gene matches. The CDR3 is made up of 15 amino acids. The CDR3 sequence: CASSRKGQGDQPQHF. The CDR3 DNA follows: TGTGCCAGCAGTAGGAAGGGACAGGGGGATCAGCCCCAGCATTTT.

V is TRBV19 and J is TRBJ1-2; 7 positions agree with TRBD1. Trimming took 4 bases from V and 7 from J; bases not matched to a gene: 6. The germline CDR1 and CDR2 sequences are LNHDA and SQIVND (reference sequence). The CDR3 covers 13 residues. The DNA of the CDR3 is TGTGCCAGTAGTACCGACAGGGTCGGTGGCTACACCTTC. Protein: CASSTDRVGGYTF.

V and J are TRBV19 and TRBJ2-7; D might be TRBD2 (6 bases). The CDR3 has 15 residues. Trimming shortened V by 2 bases and J by 3 bases, and 14 bases separated the two germline ends. Germline CDR1 is LNHDA and CDR2 is SQIVND (reference sequence). CDR3 region: CASSISPGGRYEQYF. The CDR3 DNA reads TGTGCCAGTAGTATAAGTCCAGGAGGGCGCTACGAGCAGTACTTC. The whole variable domain, remainder taken from reference TRBV19 and TRBJ2-7, is DGGITQSPKYLFRKEGQNVTLSCEQNLNHDAMYWYRQDPGQGLRLIYYSQIVNDFQKGDIAEGYSVSREKKESFPLTVTSAQKNPTAFYLCASSISPGGRYEQYFGPGTRLTVT.

This clone was counted only a few times. This chain connects TRBV29-1 to TRBJ1-1; TRBD1 aligns across 9 bases. V lost 6 bases and J lost 2; bases outside the gene matches: 7. CDR1 is SQVTM and CDR2 is ANQGSEA in the germline V gene. This CDR3 spans 14 amino acids. The CDR3, as DNA: TGCAGCGTCGCACAGGGGGCAGCAAACACTGAAGCTTTCTTT. As protein: CSVAQGAANTEAFF.

This clone has only a few counts. The same CDR3 arises from other DNA sequences in this sample as well. The V call is TRBV6-5, the J call TRBJ2-3; D unresolved. This CDR3 is built from 14 residues. CDR1 MNHEY and CDR2 SVGAGI come from the germline V gene. Trimming stripped 0 bases from V and 3 bases from J, with 7 bases between. The CDR3 nucleotides read TGTGCCAGCAGTTACTCGAAGGGAACAGATACGCAGTATTTT. Protein product: CASSYSKGTDTQYF.

The chain joins TRBV27 to TRBJ1-2; 11 nucleotides align to TRBD1. Germline values: CDR1 MNHEY, CDR2 SMNVEV (reference sequence). The CDR3 covers 17 residues. The junction had 8 bases not matched to a gene; V was cut back by 1 base and J by 4 bases. CDR3 nucleotides: TGTGCCAGCAGTTTATACCCCCGGACAGGGGGCGCCTATGGCTACACCTTC. Amino acids: CASSLYPRTGGAYGYTF.

V and J are TRBV24-1 and TRBJ1-2, with 8 bases matching TRBD1. The germline CDR1 and CDR2 sequences are KGHDR and SFDVKD. This CDR3 is 16 amino acids long. Trimming cost V 7 bases and J 4 bases; bases outside gene matches: 13. Here the CDR3 reads CATRPLGQEYTYGYTF. CDR3 DNA sequence: TGTGCCACCAGGCCCCTGGGACAGGAGTATACCTATGGCTACACCTTC.

The chain has TRBV4-2 and TRBJ2-2; 8 bases map to TRBD2. Germline CDR1 LGHNA, CDR2 YNFKEQ. Trimming removed 0 bases from V and 4 bases from J; junction bases left unmatched: 7. The CDR3 sequence is 17 residues long. CDR3 nucleotides: TGTGCCAGCAGCCAAGATTCGGGGGGGGCAGGCACCGGGGAGCTGTTTTTT. Translating gives CASSQDSGGAGTGELFF.

V gene TRBV5-3 combines with J gene TRBJ2-7, with D tentatively TRBD1 (6 bases). TRBV5-3 qualifies as an ORF whose function is uncertain. The CDR3 sequence is 14 residues long. Trimming shortened V by 4 bases and J by 5 bases, and 16 bases separated the two germline ends. The CDR3 spells CARSSPGTSHEQYF. The DNA of the CDR3 is TGTGCCAGAAGCAGCCCCGGGACATCCCACGAGCAGTACTTC.

V and J are TRBV6-1 and TRBJ2-7; perhaps TRBD2 as D (5 bases). V was cut by 2 bases and J by 2 bases, with 13 bases left in between. There are 15 residues in the CDR3. The germline gives CDR1 MNHNS, CDR2 SASEGT. CDR3 sequence: CASSEQPAGPYEQYF. DNA of the CDR3: TGTGCCAGCAGTGAACAGCCTGCGGGCCCCTACGAGCAGTACTTC.

In this sample, this clone is large. The chain links TRBV27 to TRBJ2-1; the D is unclear. V lost 5 bases and J lost 5, with 10 bases in between. CDR3 length equals 13 residues. Germline V gene sequence: CDR1 MNHEY, CDR2 SMNVEV (reference sequence). CDR3 residues: CASSDSVNNEQFF. DNA of the CDR3: TGTGCCAGCAGTGATTCAGTTAACAATGAGCAGTTCTTC.

V is TRBV30 and J is TRBJ2-1; D is unresolved. Germline V lookup: CDR1 GTSNPN, CDR2 SVGIG (reference sequence). V dropped 0 bases and J dropped 2 bases, with 8 bases sitting between them. This CDR3 has 14 residues. CDR3 loop: CAWSVGNTYNEQFF. As DNA, the CDR3 is TGTGCCTGGAGTGTGGGGAACACCTACAATGAGCAGTTCTTC.

V and J are TRBV5-1 and TRBJ2-1, with D possibly being TRBD1 (5 bases). The V gene's germline CDR1 is SGHRS and CDR2 YFSETQ. Trimming shortened V by 4 bases and J by 6 bases, and 17 bases separated the two germline ends. The CDR3 is 15 amino acids. In nucleotides, the CDR3 is TGCGCCAGCAGCGCGGACGCCAGGGCCGTCAATGAGCAGTTCTTC. Its protein product is CASSADARAVNEQFF. The full variable domain, rest sourced from reference TRBV5-1 and TRBJ2-1, is KAGVTQTPRYLIKTRGQQVTLSCSPISGHRSVSWYQQTPGQGLQFLFEYFSETQRNKGNFPGRFSGRQFSNSRSEMNVSTLELGDSALYLCASSADARAVNEQFFGPGTRLTVL.